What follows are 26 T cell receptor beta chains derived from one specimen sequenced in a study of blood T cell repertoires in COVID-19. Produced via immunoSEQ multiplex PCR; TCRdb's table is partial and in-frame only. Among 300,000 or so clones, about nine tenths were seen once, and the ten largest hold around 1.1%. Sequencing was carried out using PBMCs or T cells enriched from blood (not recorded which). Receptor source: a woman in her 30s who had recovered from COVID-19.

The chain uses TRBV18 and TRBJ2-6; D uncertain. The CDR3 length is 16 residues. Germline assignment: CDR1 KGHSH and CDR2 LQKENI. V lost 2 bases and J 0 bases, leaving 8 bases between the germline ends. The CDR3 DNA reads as TGTGCCAGCTCACCATTCACGAGCTCTGGGGCCAACGTCCTGACTTTC. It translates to CASSPFTSSGANVLTF. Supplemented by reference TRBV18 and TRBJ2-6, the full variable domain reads NAGVMQNPRHLVRRRGQEARLRCSPMKGHSHVYWYRQLPEEGLKFMVYLQKENIIDESGMPKERFSAEFPKEGPSILRIQQVVRGDSAAYFCASSPFTSSGANVLTFGAGSRLTVL.

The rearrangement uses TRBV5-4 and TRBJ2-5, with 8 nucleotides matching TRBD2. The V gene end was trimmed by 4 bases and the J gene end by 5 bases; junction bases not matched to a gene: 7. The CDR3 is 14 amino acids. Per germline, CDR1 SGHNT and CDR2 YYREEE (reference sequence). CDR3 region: CASSRGTSGETQYF. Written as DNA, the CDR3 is TGTGCCAGCAGCCGGGGGACTAGTGGGGAGACCCAGTACTTC.

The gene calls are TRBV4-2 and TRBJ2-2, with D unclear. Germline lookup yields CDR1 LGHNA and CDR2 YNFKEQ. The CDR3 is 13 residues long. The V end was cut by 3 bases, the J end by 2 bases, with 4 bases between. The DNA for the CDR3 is TGTGCCAGCAGCCACCCAAACACCGGGGAGCTGTTTTTT. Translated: CASSHPNTGELFF.

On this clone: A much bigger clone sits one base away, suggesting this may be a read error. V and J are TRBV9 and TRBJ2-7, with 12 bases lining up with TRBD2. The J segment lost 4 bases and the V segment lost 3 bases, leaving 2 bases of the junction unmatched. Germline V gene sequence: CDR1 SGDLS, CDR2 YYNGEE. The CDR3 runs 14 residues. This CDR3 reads CASSAGTSGYEQYF. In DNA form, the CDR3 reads TGTGCCAGCAGCGCCGGGACTAGCGGGTACGAGCAGTACTTC.

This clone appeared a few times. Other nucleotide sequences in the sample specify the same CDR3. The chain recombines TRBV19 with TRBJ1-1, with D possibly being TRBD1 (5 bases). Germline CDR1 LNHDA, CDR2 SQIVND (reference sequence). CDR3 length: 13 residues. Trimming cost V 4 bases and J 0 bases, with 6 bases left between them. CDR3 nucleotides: TGTGCCAGTAGTACGACAGTGAACACTGAAGCTTTCTTT. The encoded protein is CASSTTVNTEAFF.

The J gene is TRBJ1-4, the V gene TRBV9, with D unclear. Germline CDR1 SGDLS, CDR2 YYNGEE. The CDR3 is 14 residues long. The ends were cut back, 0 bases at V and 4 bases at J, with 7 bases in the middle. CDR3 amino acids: CASSVAGYNEKLFF. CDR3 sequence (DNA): TGTGCCAGCAGCGTAGCGGGTTATAATGAAAAACTGTTTTTT.

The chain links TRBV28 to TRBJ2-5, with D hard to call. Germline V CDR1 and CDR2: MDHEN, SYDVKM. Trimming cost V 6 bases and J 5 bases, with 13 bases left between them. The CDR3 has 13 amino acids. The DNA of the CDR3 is TGTGCCAGCAGGAATGAGCCCAGGGAGACCCAGTACTTC. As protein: CASRNEPRETQYF.

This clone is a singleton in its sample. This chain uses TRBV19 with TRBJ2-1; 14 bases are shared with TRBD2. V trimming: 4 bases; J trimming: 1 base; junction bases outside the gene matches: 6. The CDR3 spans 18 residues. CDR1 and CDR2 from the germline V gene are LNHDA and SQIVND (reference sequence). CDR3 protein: CASSRGLAGEVSYNEQFF. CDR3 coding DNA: TGTGCCAGTAGTAGGGGACTAGCGGGAGAGGTATCCTACAATGAGCAGTTCTTC.

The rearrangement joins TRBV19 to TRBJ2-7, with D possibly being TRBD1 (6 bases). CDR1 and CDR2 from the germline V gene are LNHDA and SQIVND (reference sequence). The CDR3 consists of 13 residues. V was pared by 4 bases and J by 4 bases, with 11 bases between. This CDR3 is CASSTLRGYEQYF. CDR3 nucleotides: TGTGCCAGTAGTACTCTCAGGGGTTACGAGCAGTACTTC.

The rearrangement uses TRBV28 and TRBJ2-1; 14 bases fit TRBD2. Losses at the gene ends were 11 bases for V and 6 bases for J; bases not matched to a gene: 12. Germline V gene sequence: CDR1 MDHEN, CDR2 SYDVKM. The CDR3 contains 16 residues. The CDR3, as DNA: TGTGCCTCCGGGCGGGGCGGGACTAGCGGGAGCAATGAGCAGTTCTTC. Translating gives CASGRGGTSGSNEQFF.

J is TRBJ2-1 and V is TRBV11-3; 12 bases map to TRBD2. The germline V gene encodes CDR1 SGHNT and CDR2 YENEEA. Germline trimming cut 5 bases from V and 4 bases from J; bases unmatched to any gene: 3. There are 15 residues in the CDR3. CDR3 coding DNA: TGTGCCAGCAGCCCGGGACTAGCGGGTTACAATGAGCAGTTCTTC. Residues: CASSPGLAGYNEQFF.

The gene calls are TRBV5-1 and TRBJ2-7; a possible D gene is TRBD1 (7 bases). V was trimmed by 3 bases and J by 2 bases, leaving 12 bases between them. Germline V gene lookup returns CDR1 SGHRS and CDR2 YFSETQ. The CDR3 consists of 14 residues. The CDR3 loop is CASSYQGGAYEQYF. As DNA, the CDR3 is TGCGCCAGCAGCTATCAGGGGGGAGCCTACGAGCAGTACTTC.

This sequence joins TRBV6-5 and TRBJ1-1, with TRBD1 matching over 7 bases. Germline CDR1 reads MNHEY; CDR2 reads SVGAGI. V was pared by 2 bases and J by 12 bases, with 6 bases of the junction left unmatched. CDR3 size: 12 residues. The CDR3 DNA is TGTGCCAGCAGTTACACTCGGGACAGACCTTTCTTT. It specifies CASSYTRDRPFF.

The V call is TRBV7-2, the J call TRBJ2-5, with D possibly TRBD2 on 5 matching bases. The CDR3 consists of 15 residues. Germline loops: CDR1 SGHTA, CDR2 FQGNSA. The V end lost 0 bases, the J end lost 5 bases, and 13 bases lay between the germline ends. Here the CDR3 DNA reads TGTGCCAGCAGCTTAGCAGGCCCCGGGGTCGAGACCCAGTACTTC. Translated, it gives CASSLAGPGVETQYF.

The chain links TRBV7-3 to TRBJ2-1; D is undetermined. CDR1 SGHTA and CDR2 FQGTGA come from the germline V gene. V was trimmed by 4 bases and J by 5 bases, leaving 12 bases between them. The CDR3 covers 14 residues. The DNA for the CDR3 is TGTGCCAGCAGCTCTCCGGGTTCAAACAATGAGCAGTTCTTC. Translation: CASSSPGSNNEQFF.

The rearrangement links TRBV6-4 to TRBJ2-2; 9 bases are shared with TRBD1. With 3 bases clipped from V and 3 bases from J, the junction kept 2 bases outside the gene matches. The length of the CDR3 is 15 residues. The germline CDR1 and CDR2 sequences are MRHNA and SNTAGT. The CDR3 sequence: CASSETGGDTGELFF. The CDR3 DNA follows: TGTGCCAGCAGTGAAACAGGGGGCGACACCGGGGAGCTGTTTTTT.

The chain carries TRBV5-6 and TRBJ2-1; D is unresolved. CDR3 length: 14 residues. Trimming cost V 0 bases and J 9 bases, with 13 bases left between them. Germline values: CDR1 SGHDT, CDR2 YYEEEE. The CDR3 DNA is TGTGCCAGCAGCTTGGGCGGAGTGAGAGGTGAGCAGTTCTTC. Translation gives CASSLGGVRGEQFF.

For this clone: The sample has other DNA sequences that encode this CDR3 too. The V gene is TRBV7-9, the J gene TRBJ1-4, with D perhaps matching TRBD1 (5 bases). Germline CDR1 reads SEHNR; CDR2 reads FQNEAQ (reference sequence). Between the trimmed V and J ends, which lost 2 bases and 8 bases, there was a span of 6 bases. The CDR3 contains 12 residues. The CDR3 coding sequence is TGTGCCAGCAGCTTAAGGACAGAAAAACTGTTTTTT. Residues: CASSLRTEKLFF. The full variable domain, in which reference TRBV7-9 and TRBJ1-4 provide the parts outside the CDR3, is DTGVSQNPRHKITKRGQNVTFRCDPISEHNRLYWYRQTLGQGPEFLTYFQNEAQLEKSRLLSDRFSAERPKGSFSTLEIQRTEQGDSAMYLCASSLRTEKLFFGSGTQLSVL.

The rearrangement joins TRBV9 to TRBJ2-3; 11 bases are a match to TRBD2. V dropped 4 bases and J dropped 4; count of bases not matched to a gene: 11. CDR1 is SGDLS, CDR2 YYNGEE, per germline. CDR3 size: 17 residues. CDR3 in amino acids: CASSLGALAGAADTQYF. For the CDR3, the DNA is TGTGCCAGCAGCCTAGGAGCACTAGCGGGAGCAGCAGATACGCAGTATTTT.

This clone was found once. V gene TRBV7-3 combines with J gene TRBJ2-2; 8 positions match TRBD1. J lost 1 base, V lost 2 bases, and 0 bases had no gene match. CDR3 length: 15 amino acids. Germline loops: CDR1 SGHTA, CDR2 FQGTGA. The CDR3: CASSLGQGNTGELFF. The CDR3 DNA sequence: TGTGCCAGCAGCTTAGGACAGGGGAACACCGGGGAGCTGTTTTTT.

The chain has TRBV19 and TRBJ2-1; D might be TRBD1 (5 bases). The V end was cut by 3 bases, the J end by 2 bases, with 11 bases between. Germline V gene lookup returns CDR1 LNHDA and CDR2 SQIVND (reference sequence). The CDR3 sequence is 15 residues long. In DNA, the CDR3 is TGTGCCAGTAGTATCGAGTGGGGCCCCTACAATGAGCAGTTCTTC. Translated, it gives CASSIEWGPYNEQFF.

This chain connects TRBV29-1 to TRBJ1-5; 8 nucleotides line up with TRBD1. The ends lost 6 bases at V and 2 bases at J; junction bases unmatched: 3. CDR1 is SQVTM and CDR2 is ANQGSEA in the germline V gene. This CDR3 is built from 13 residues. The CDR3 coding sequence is TGCAGCGTAACACAGGGGGGCAATCAGCCCCAGCATTTT. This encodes CSVTQGGNQPQHF.

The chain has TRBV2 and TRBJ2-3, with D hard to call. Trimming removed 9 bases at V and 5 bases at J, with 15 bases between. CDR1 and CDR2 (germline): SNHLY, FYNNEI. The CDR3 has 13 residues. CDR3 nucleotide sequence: TGTGCCAGTGTCGGCGGTTTTGAAGATACGCAGTATTTT. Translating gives CASVGGFEDTQYF.

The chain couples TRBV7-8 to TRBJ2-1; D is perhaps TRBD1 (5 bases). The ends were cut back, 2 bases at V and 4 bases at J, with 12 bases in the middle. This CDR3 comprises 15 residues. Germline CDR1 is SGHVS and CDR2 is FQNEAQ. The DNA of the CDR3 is TGTGCCAGCAGCTTAAGAGACAGACTTTACAATGAGCAGTTCTTC. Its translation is CASSLRDRLYNEQFF.

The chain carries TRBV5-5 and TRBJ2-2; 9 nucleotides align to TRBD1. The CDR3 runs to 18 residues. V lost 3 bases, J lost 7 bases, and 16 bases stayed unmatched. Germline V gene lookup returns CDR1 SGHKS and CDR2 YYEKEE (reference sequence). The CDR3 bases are TGTGCCAGCAGCTCCGGGACAGGGCCGGCTGGTCGTGGCGGGGAGCTGTTTTTT. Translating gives CASSSGTGPAGRGGELFF.

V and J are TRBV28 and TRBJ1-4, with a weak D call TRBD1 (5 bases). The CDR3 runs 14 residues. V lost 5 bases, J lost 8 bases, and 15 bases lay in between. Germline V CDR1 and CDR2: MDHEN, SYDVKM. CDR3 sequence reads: CASSGAGTLEKLFF. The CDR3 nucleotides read TGTGCCAGCAGTGGGGCGGGAACTTTGGAAAAACTGTTTTTT.